Presented here are 8 T cell receptor beta chains from one specimen sequenced in a study of cytomegalovirus exposure and HLA in healthy donors. 60 Vbeta and 13 Jbeta primers were used in PCR. Only in-frame clones appear in the TCRdb table, and some are missing; sequencing was by immunoSEQ multiplex PCR. The data show more than 85,000 clones, roughly 80% seen once. The sample taken for sequencing was PBMCs. Receptors originate from a middle-aged man in good health and CMV-seronegative.

V gene TRBV28 combines with J gene TRBJ2-3; the match to TRBD1 covers 7 bases. This CDR3 spans 14 amino acids. From germline, CDR1 is MDHEN and CDR2 SYDVKM. The V gene end was trimmed by 3 bases and the J gene end by 3 bases; junction bases not matched to a gene: 3. CDR3 protein: CASSFGQVTDTQYF. CDR3 in DNA: TGTGCCAGCAGTTTCGGACAGGTAACAGATACGCAGTATTTT.

This chain joins TRBV6-5 and TRBJ2-7; D is perhaps TRBD2 (6 bases). The CDR3 is 13 residues long. Germline lookup yields CDR1 MNHEY and CDR2 SVGAGI. Trimming took 10 bases from V and 5 from J, leaving 18 bases between them. CDR3 nucleotides: TGTGCCACCGCACCGGGGACTCTGAACGAGCAGTACTTC. This sequence encodes CATAPGTLNEQYF.

The table lists this clone with a few counts. This chain uses TRBV9 with TRBJ2-3; 7 bases line up with TRBD2. The CDR3 has 14 amino acids. CDR1 and CDR2 from the germline V gene are SGDLS and YYNGEE. V shed 4 bases and J 6 bases; nucleotides not matched to a gene: 8. The CDR3 is CASSSRTRKDTQYF. CDR3 bases: TGTGCCAGCAGCTCCCGGACTAGAAAGGATACGCAGTATTTT.

The chain combines TRBV6-1 with TRBJ1-1, with a weak D call TRBD1 (6 bases). V lost 2 bases to trimming and J lost 0 bases, with 7 bases between them. The CDR3 sequence is 14 residues long. Germline CDR1 MNHNS, CDR2 SASEGT. Here the CDR3 DNA reads TGTGCCAGCAGTGAAAACAGGGTGAACACTGAAGCTTTCTTT. Its translation: CASSENRVNTEAFF.

The chain combines TRBV19 with TRBJ1-5; maybe TRBD1 (6 bases). The CDR3 extends over 12 amino acids. V lost 5 bases, J lost 6 bases, and 8 bases lay in between. Germline values: CDR1 LNHDA, CDR2 SQIVND (reference sequence). Here the CDR3 reads CASSGGSQPQHF. The CDR3 DNA reads as TGTGCCAGTAGTGGGGGCAGTCAGCCCCAGCATTTT.

This clone was recorded once. V and J are TRBV30 and TRBJ2-2, with D perhaps TRBD1 (5 bases). Per germline, CDR1 GTSNPN and CDR2 SVGIG (reference sequence). The CDR3 runs to 14 residues. V lost 2 bases and J 4 bases, leaving 11 bases between the germline ends. The CDR3 region is CAWSRGRSTGELFF. The CDR3 DNA reads as TGTGCCTGGAGTAGGGGTCGAAGCACCGGGGAGCTGTTTTTT.

The chain combines TRBV9 with TRBJ2-7; 7 bases align to TRBD2. The V segment lost 4 bases and the J segment 4 bases; nucleotides outside the gene matches: 8. The CDR3 contains 14 residues. The germline V gene encodes CDR1 SGDLS and CDR2 YYNGEE. As DNA, the CDR3 is TGTGCCAGCAGCCTCACTGGCGGGAGTTACGAGCAGTACTTC. It codes for CASSLTGGSYEQYF.

The gene calls are TRBV7-9 and TRBJ2-5; 7 bases map to TRBD2. CDR3 length: 15 amino acids. Germline V lookup: CDR1 SEHNR, CDR2 FQNEAQ (reference sequence). J lost 6 bases, V lost 4 bases, and 11 bases had no gene match. This CDR3 reads CASSSNLGGAQTQYF. In nucleotides, the CDR3 is TGTGCCAGCAGCTCCAATTTGGGAGGGGCACAGACCCAGTACTTC.